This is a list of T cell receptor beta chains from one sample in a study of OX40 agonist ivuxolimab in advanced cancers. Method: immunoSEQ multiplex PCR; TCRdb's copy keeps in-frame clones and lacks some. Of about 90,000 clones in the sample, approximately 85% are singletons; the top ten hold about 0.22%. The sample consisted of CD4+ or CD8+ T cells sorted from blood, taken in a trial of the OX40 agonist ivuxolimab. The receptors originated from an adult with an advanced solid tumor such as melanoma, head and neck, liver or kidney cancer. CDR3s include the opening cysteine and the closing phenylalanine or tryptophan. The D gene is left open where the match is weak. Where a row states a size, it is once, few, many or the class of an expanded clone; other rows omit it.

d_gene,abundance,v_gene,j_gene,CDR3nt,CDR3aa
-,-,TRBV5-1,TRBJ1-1,TGCGCCAGCAGCTTGGACAAGGGAACGCGGACTGAAGCTTTCTTT,CASSLDKGTRTEAFF
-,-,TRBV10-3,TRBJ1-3,TGTGCCATCAGTGAGACAAAAGGGACTTCTGGAAACACCATATATTTT,CAISETKGTSGNTIYF
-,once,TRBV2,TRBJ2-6,TGTGCCAGCAGTGAAGGGCTGGGGGGGGCCAACGTCCTGACTTTC,CASSEGLGGANVLTF
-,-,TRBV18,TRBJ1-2,TGTGCCAGCTCACCAGGGGGGGACTATGGCTACACCTTC,CASSPGGDYGYTF
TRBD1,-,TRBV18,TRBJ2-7,TGTGCCAGCTCCCCGGGACAGGGCCAATACGAGCAGTACTTC,CASSPGQGQYEQYF
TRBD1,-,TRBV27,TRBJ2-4,TGTGCCCCGATAAATGACAGGGGTGAGATGGAAAACATTCAGTACTTC,CAPINDRGEMENIQYF
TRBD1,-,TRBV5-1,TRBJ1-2,TGCGCCAGCAGCTTGGCTGGACAGGGGGTCGGCTACACCTTC,CASSLAGQGVGYTF
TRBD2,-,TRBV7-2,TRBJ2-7,TGTGCCAGCAGCTTCGCTTTTCGGGACTACCCACCCTACGAGCAGTACTTC,CASSFAFRDYPPYEQYF
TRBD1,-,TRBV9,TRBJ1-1,TGTGCCAGCAGCGTAGCAAGCTGGACAGGGGGCACTGAAGCTTTCTTT,CASSVASWTGGTEAFF
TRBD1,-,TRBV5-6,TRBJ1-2,TGTGCCAGCACTAGACAGGGACTGGACTATGGCTACACCTTC,CASTRQGLDYGYTF
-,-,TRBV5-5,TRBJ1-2,TGTGCCAGCAGCTTGGCAGGCGGGGCCGACTATGGCTACACCTTC,CASSLAGGADYGYTF
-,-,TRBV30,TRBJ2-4,TGTGCCTGGAGAAAGACAGCGGGTAACATTCAGTACTTC,CAWRKTAGNIQYF
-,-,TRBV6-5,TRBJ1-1,TGTGCCAGCGGGGGTGGCACTGAAGCTTTCTTT,CASGGGTEAFF
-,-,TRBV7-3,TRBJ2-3,TGTGCCAGCAGCTTAGGACGGATGAGCACAGATACGCAGTATTTT,CASSLGRMSTDTQYF
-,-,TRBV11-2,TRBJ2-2,TGTGCCAGCAGCCCCCGAGGGGGGGGTGGCGGCACCGGGGAGCTGTTTTTT,CASSPRGGGGGTGELFF
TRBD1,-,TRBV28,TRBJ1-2,TGTGCCAGCAGTTTAACAGGGGGGGCGGGTGGCTACACCTTC,CASSLTGGAGGYTF
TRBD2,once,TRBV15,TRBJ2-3,TGTGCCACCAGCAGAGATTACCAGACTAGCGGGGGGACAGATACGCAGTATTTT,CATSRDYQTSGGTDTQYF
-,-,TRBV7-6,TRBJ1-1,TGTGCCAGCAGCTTAAGGGAAGGGGCGAGGACTGAAGCTTTCTTT,CASSLREGARTEAFF
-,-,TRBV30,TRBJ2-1,TGTGCCGCAGTGTCCTACAATGAGCAGTTCTTC,CAAVSYNEQFF
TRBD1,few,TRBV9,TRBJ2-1,TGTGCCAGCAGCGAAAACAGGGGCCTCAATGAGCAGTTCTTC,CASSENRGLNEQFF
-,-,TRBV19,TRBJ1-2,TGTGCCAGTAGTATAGGGACAGATAAGTCTATGGGCTACACCTTC,CASSIGTDKSMGYTF
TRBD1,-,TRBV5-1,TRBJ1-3,TGCGCCAGCAGCTTAGGGGACAGGGTCACTGGAAACACCATATATTTT,CASSLGDRVTGNTIYF
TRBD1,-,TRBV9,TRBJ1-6,TGTGCCAGCGGGACAGGGGGATATTCACCCCTCCACTTT,CASGTGGYSPLHF
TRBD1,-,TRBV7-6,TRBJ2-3,TGTGCCAGCAGCTTAGGAATTCCGGGACAGGGATGGACTAGCACAGATACGCAGTATTTT,CASSLGIPGQGWTSTDTQYF
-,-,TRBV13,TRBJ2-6,TGTGCCAGCAGCCTTAGACCCTCTGGGGCCAACGTCCTGACTTTC,CASSLRPSGANVLTF
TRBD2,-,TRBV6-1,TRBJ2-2,TGTGCCAGCAGTGAAGCCGGGAGGACCGGGGAGCTGTTTTTT,CASSEAGRTGELFF
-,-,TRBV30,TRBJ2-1,TGTGCCTGGAGTAAAAGCGGCCTAAGCTCCTACAATGAGCAGTTCTTC,CAWSKSGLSSYNEQFF
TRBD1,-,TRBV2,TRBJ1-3,TGTGCCAGCAGTTTACAGGGGGGCGGAAACACCATATATTTT,CASSLQGGGNTIYF
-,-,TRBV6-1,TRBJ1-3,TGTGCCAGCAGCCAATATCTACGGAACACCATATATTTT,CASSQYLRNTIYF
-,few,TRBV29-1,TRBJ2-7,TGCAGCGTTGATAGCTATCAGGGACACGAGCAGTACTTC,CSVDSYQGHEQYF
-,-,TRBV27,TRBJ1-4,TGTGCCAGCGCCCTATCCGCCCACAAAAAACTGTTTTTT,CASALSAHKKLFF
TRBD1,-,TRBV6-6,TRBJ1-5,TGTGCCAGCAGGCAACAGGGGGCACAGCAGCCCCAGCATTTT,CASRQQGAQQPQHF
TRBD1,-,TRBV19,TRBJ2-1,TGTGCCAGTAGTACCCGGACAGGTAATAAGTTCTTC,CASSTRTGNKFF
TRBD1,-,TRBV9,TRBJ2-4,TGTGCCAGCAGCGGAGGGACAGGGGGCGGTGGAAACATTCAGTACTTC,CASSGGTGGGGNIQYF
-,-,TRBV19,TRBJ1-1,TGTGCCAGTAGTAACCGACAGGAGCGGTATGCTTTCTTT,CASSNRQERYAFF
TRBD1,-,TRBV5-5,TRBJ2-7,TGTGCCAGCAGCTTGTACGGACAGGGGGCAATCGAGCAGTACTTC,CASSLYGQGAIEQYF
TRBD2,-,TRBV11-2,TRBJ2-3,TGTGCCAGCAGTCCCCCGGGGGGAGGAAATACGCAGTATTTT,CASSPPGGGNTQYF
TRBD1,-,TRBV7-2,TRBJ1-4,TGTGCCAGCAGCGTTTTTGGGACAGGGAATGAAAAACTGTTTTTT,CASSVFGTGNEKLFF
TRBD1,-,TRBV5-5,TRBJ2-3,TGTGCCAGCAGCTTGACCGGACAGGGCACAGATACGCAGTATTTT,CASSLTGQGTDTQYF
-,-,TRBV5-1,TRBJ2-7,TGCGCCAGCAGCTTGGTGCTGGACGAGCAGTACTTC,CASSLVLDEQYF
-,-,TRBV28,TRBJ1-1,TGTGCGATAATCAGGGCCATGAACACTGAAGCTTTCTTT,CAIIRAMNTEAFF
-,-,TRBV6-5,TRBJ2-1,TGTGCCAGCAGTTACGGCTCCCCGATGGACAATGAGCAGTTCTTC,CASSYGSPMDNEQFF
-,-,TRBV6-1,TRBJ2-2,TGTGCCAGCATTCCCCCCCGGGACACAACCGGGGAGCTGTTTTTT,CASIPPRDTTGELFF
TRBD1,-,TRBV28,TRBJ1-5,TGTGCCAGCAATCTGGACAGGGGGCTCGACAATCAGCCCCAGCATTTT,CASNLDRGLDNQPQHF
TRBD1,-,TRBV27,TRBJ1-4,TGTGCCAGCAAAACAGGGGGCGTTGAAAAACTGTTTTTT,CASKTGGVEKLFF
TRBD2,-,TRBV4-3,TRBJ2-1,TGCGCCAGCAGCCCCCATCACCTAGCGGGAGGGTATGAGCAGTTCTTC,CASSPHHLAGGYEQFF
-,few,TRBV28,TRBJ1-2,TGTGCCAGCACGATAGACAGGACGCCAGGCTACACCTTC,CASTIDRTPGYTF
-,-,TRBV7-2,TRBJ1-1,TGTGCCAGCAGCCGCGGGGGAGCAGCCTTTGTCGCTTTCTTT,CASSRGGAAFVAFF
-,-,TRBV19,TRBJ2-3,TGTGCCAGTAGTGGCCAACCCCTCTCTACGCAGTATTTT,CASSGQPLSTQYF
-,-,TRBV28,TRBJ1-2,TGTGCCAGCAGTTTATATCCCAGGGGACCATATGGCTACACCTTC,CASSLYPRGPYGYTF
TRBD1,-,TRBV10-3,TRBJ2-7,TGTGCCATCCTTACAGGGGGTACCTACGAGCAGTACTTC,CAILTGGTYEQYF
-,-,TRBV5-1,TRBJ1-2,TGCGCCAGCAGCTTGGTGGAGGGCTATGGCTACACCTTC,CASSLVEGYGYTF
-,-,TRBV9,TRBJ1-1,TGTGCCAGCAGCGGAAGATCCAGGGGCGGCACTGAAGCTTTCTTT,CASSGRSRGGTEAFF